Listed here is a single T cell receptor beta chain. Antigen: not known. This entry comes from a study of CD8+ T cells in alopecia areata. Overall study context: Patients in the treated group were given tofacitinib by mouth, 5 to 10 mg twice a day. Study-wide results and limits: Amid tofacitinib therapy, many expanded lesional clones stayed present in scalp and blood. Scalp lesions, especially in alopecia totalis/universalis, had higher clonality than normal scalp.

V dropped 5 bases and J dropped 3 bases, with 11 bases sitting between them. The CDR3 is 14 residues long. Germline V gene sequence: CDR1 SEHNR, CDR2 FQNEAQ (reference sequence). Sequencing relied on a cDNA template that was reverse transcribed from extracted RNA. Repertoires were generated with immunoSEQ multiplex PCR, while TCRdb's copy carries only in-frame clones and drops some. The profile shows fewer than 250,000 clones, 60% of them singletons. As for treatment: oral pan-JAK inhibitor, 5-10 mg twice daily. The source material was CD4+ T cells sorted from blood, sampled at week 4, from a patient treated with tofacitinib. The receptor comes from a human donor with alopecia areata. This sequence joins TRBV7-9 and TRBJ1-5, with D perhaps matching TRBD1 (6 bases). Written as DNA, the CDR3 is TGTGCCAGCAGCCTACAGGGCGACAATCAGCCCCAGCATTTT. Translated, it gives CASSLQGDNQPQHF.